Presented here are 18 T cell receptor beta chains from one specimen sequenced in a study of blood T cell repertoires in COVID-19. Produced via immunoSEQ multiplex PCR; TCRdb's table is partial and in-frame only. The data hold around 100,000 clones, with over 75% observed a single time. The sequenced sample was peripheral blood. These TCRs come from a man aged 30 to 45 in a cohort sampled during active COVID-19.

A word on this clone: Other nucleotide sequences from this sample produce the same CDR3. The chain has TRBV30 and TRBJ2-2; TRBD2 matches 13 bases. The CDR3 contains 15 residues. V shed 1 base, J shed 5 bases, and the junction held 1 base outside the gene matches. CDR1 and CDR2 (germline): GTSNPN, SVGIG (reference sequence). The CDR3 nucleotides read TGTGCCTGGAGTGGACTAGCGGGGGGAACCGGGGAGCTGTTTTTT. As protein: CAWSGLAGGTGELFF.

With respect to this clone: Other DNA sequences in this specimen translate into the identical CDR3. This rearrangement joins TRBV30 to TRBJ2-1; perhaps TRBD1 as D (6 bases). The CDR3 spans 13 residues. V lost 0 bases and J 5 bases, leaving 8 bases between the germline ends. The germline V gene has CDR1 GTSNPN and CDR2 SVGIG (reference sequence). Here the CDR3 reads CAWSVDSNNEQFF. Written as DNA, the CDR3 is TGTGCCTGGAGTGTGGACAGTAACAATGAGCAGTTCTTC.

This clone turned up a few times. The chain uses TRBV28 and TRBJ1-2, with unresolved D. V was clipped by 6 bases and J by 4 bases, with 9 bases between them. CDR1 MDHEN and CDR2 SYDVKM come from the germline V gene. This CDR3 contains 12 residues. The CDR3 protein is CASSLRFYGYTF. Here the CDR3 DNA reads TGTGCCAGCAGCCTCCGGTTCTATGGCTACACCTTC.

V gene TRBV28 combines with J gene TRBJ1-2; TRBD1 aligns across 9 bases. CDR3 length equals 14 residues. Losses at the gene ends were 5 bases for V and 2 bases for J; bases not matched to a gene: 3. The germline V gene has CDR1 MDHEN and CDR2 SYDVKM. CDR3 residues: CASSPTGGNYGYTF. The CDR3 region has the DNA TGTGCCAGCAGTCCGACAGGGGGGAACTATGGCTACACCTTC.

The chain has TRBV18 and TRBJ2-7; weak D call: TRBD2 (6 bases). V gave up 2 bases and J gave up 7 bases, with 12 bases separating them. The germline gives CDR1 KGHSH, CDR2 LQKENI. CDR3 length: 13 amino acids. CDR3 DNA sequence: TGTGCCAGCTCACCAATATTAGGAGGGGAGCAGTACTTC. This sequence encodes CASSPILGGEQYF. The full variable domain, in which reference TRBV18 and TRBJ2-7 provide the parts outside the CDR3, is NAGVMQNPRHLVRRRGQEARLRCSPMKGHSHVYWYRQLPEEGLKFMVYLQKENIIDESGMPKERFSAEFPKEGPSILRIQQVVRGDSAAYFCASSPILGGEQYFGPGTRLTVT.

The genes are TRBV3-1 (or the pseudogene TRBV3-2) and TRBJ1-6; possible D gene TRBD1, 6 bases. The CDR3 is 14 amino acids. CDR1 and CDR2 from the germline V gene are LGHDT and YNNKEL (reference sequence). The germline V and J ends were trimmed by 4 bases and 7 bases, with 11 bases remaining between them. The CDR3 DNA reads TGTGCCAGCAGCCGGACAGACAACAATTCACCCCTCCACTTT. Its protein is CASSRTDNNSPLHF.

This chain connects TRBV7-9 to TRBJ1-4, with TRBD1 as a possible D gene (6 bases). Germline CDR1 reads SEHNR; CDR2 reads FQNEAQ (reference sequence). V was cut by 0 bases and J by 5 bases, with 10 bases left in between. The CDR3 spans 15 residues. CDR3 in amino acids: CASSLAAGENEKLFF. The CDR3 DNA follows: TGTGCCAGCAGCTTAGCGGCAGGGGAGAATGAAAAACTGTTTTTT.

This sequence joins TRBV11-1 and TRBJ2-7; D possibly corresponds to TRBD1 (5 bases). V lost 1 base and J 4 bases, leaving 14 bases between the germline ends. The CDR3 runs 15 residues. From germline, CDR1 is SGHAT and CDR2 FQDESV (reference sequence). DNA for the CDR3: TGTGCCAGCAGCTTAGGTAGGACACTTGATTACGAGCAGTACTTC. This encodes CASSLGRTLDYEQYF.

This chain uses TRBV27 with TRBJ2-7; D is perhaps TRBD1 (5 bases). Trimming took 5 bases from V and 3 from J, leaving 23 bases between them. CDR3 length equals 17 residues. Germline CDR1 and CDR2: MNHEY and SMNVEV (reference sequence). CDR3 amino acids: CASSPSASDIYFYEQYF. CDR3 DNA sequence: TGTGCCAGCAGTCCATCAGCCTCGGACATTTACTTCTACGAGCAGTACTTC.

V is TRBV10-1 and J is TRBJ2-3; 11 nucleotides match TRBD2. Germline-derived CDR1 and CDR2 are WNHNN and SYGVQD (reference sequence). J lost 0 bases, V lost 0 bases, and 11 bases had no gene match. This CDR3 spans 20 amino acids. CDR3: CASSESTRQTSGVSTDTQYF. CDR3 sequence (DNA): TGCGCCAGCAGTGAGTCGACTCGTCAGACTAGCGGGGTAAGCACAGATACGCAGTATTTT.

The gene calls are TRBV11-3 and TRBJ2-1; D gene uncertain. The CDR3 is 15 residues long. V shed 1 base and J shed 3 bases, with 10 bases lying between them. The germline CDR1 and CDR2 sequences are SGHNT and YENEEA. The CDR3 DNA reads TGTGCCAGCAGCTTAGGCATAACTAACTACAATGAGCAGTTCTTC. It is translated as CASSLGITNYNEQFF.

The chain links TRBV5-4 to TRBJ1-2; the D gene is possibly TRBD1 (6 bases). The CDR3 covers 14 residues. Trimming took 7 bases from V and 7 from J, leaving 20 bases between them. The V gene's germline CDR1 is SGHNT and CDR2 YYREEE (reference sequence). DNA for the CDR3: TGTGCCAGCTTCTGGGCGGGGGGCGCGTTTGGCTACACCTTC. Amino acid sequence: CASFWAGGAFGYTF. The complete variable domain, with remaining parts taken from reference TRBV5-4 and TRBJ1-2, reads ETGVTQSPTHLIKTRGQQVTLRCSSQSGHNTVSWYQQALGQGPQFIFQYYREEENGRGNFPPRFSGLQFPNYSSELNVNALELDDSALYLCASFWAGGAFGYTFGSGTRLTVV.

CDR3 protein: CASSDKGYTDTQYF. CDR3 nucleotides: TGTGCCAGCAGTGACAAGGGGTACACAGATACGCAGTATTTT. This chain connects TRBV6-4 to TRBJ2-3, with a tentative D call TRBD1 (5 bases). CDR1 is MRHNA, CDR2 SNTAGT, per germline. This CDR3 has 14 amino acids. V gave up 2 bases and J gave up 2 bases, with 8 bases separating them.

This clone was seen once. The chain carries TRBV6-5 and TRBJ1-1; possible D gene TRBD1, 5 bases. CDR1 is MNHEY and CDR2 is SVGAGI in the germline V gene. CDR3 length equals 12 residues. V was shortened by 7 bases and J by 3 bases, with 9 bases between the two germline ends. CDR3 in DNA: TGTGCCAGCAAAAGCAGGGACACTGAAGCTTTCTTT. Encoded protein: CASKSRDTEAFF.

The genes are TRBV7-9 and TRBJ1-1, with D possibly being TRBD1 (6 bases). The CDR3 is 15 residues long. V was shortened by 4 bases and J by 0 bases, with 12 bases between the two germline ends. CDR1 and CDR2 from the germline V gene are SEHNR and FQNEAQ (reference sequence). CDR3 loop: CASSSQGLVNTEAFF. The CDR3 nucleotides are TGTGCCAGCAGCTCACAGGGATTGGTGAACACTGAAGCTTTCTTT.

The chain carries TRBV5-6 and TRBJ1-2; a weak D match, TRBD1 (6 bases). The V and J ends lost 6 bases and 3 bases respectively, with 15 bases between them. Germline V gene lookup returns CDR1 SGHDT and CDR2 YYEEEE. This CDR3 spans 14 amino acids. This CDR3 is CASTQSGHDYGYTF. CDR3 DNA: TGTGCCAGCACCCAGTCGGGACACGACTATGGCTACACCTTC.

V gene TRBV5-1 combines with J gene TRBJ2-7; TRBD1 agrees at 9 bases. The CDR3 contains 17 residues. Germline CDR1 is SGHRS and CDR2 is YFSETQ. The junction had 15 bases not matched to a gene; V was cut back by 8 bases and J by 0 bases. This chain's CDR3 is CASLRDRVLIFSYEQYF. CDR3 bases: TGCGCCAGTCTCCGGGACAGGGTTTTGATTTTCTCCTACGAGCAGTACTTC. The full variable domain, in which reference TRBV5-1 and TRBJ2-7 provide the parts outside the CDR3, is KAGVTQTPRYLIKTRGQQVTLSCSPISGHRSVSWYQQTPGQGLQFLFEYFSETQRNKGNFPGRFSGRQFSNSRSEMNVSTLELGDSALYLCASLRDRVLIFSYEQYFGPGTRLTVT.

The V and J genes are TRBV5-1 and TRBJ2-5; 9 positions match TRBD1. V lost 2 bases, J lost 5 bases, and 10 bases stayed unmatched. The CDR3 is 16 residues long. Germline values: CDR1 SGHRS, CDR2 YFSETQ. CDR3 loop: CASSFGGTGRYETQYF. The CDR3 DNA is TGCGCCAGCAGCTTCGGGGGGACAGGGAGGTATGAGACCCAGTACTTC.